This is a list of T cell receptor beta chains from one sample in a study of Ad26.COV2.S vaccination and SARS-CoV-2 variants. Clones were read by immunoSEQ multiplex PCR, and TCRdb kept only the in-frame ones, dropping some. Here the sample spans around 370,000 clones, 92% being singletons. The sequencing used peripheral blood, collected after recovery from COVID-19. The receptor source for this set is a human donor who had recovered from COVID-19. The CDR3 runs from the conserved cysteine through the conserved F or W. Each record gives: D gene, J gene, clone size, V gene, CDR3 protein, CDR3 DNA. A D gene is named only where the DNA matches it firmly. Size is stated for part of the rows, as once, few or many counts, or as a class when the clone is expanded.

TRBD1 | TRBJ1-5 | . | TRBV3-1/TRBV3-2 | CASSQGTGVPSNQPQHF | TGTGCCAGCAGCCAGGGGACAGGGGTTCCTAGCAATCAGCCCCAGCATTTT
. | TRBJ2-1 | . | TRBV15 | CATARGASYNEQFF | TGTGCCACCGCCAGGGGGGCCTCCTACAATGAGCAGTTCTTC
. | TRBJ1-5 | . | TRBV5-6 | CASSLGRNQPQHF | TGTGCCAGCAGCTTGGGGCGTAATCAGCCCCAGCATTTT
. | TRBJ1-2 | . | TRBV20-1 | CSASVINYGYTF | TGCAGTGCTAGTGTGATTAACTATGGCTACACCTTC
. | TRBJ2-1 | . | TRBV15 | CATSRAPNRNEQFF | TGTGCCACCAGCAGAGCCCCAAACCGGAATGAGCAGTTCTTC
. | TRBJ1-1 | . | TRBV11-2 | CASSWTPEGHTEAFF | TGTGCCAGCAGCTGGACACCGGAGGGACACACTGAAGCTTTCTTT
. | TRBJ1-1 | . | TRBV5-5 | CASSLTGGVNTEAFF | TGTGCCAGCAGCTTGACTGGGGGGGTGAACACTGAAGCTTTCTTT
. | TRBJ2-2 | . | TRBV28 | CASSLGNTGELFF | TGTGCCAGCAGTTTAGGTAACACCGGGGAGCTGTTTTTT
TRBD2 | TRBJ2-5 | . | TRBV9 | CASSVLPGLAGVETQYF | TGTGCCAGCAGCGTTCTCCCAGGACTAGCGGGGGTCGAGACCCAGTACTTC
TRBD2 | TRBJ2-1 | once | TRBV18 | CASSPGTSGGNEQFF | TGTGCCAGCTCACCGGGGACTAGCGGGGGAAATGAGCAGTTCTTC
. | TRBJ1-2 | once | TRBV10-2 | CASVRGEQGRFDGYTF | TGCGCCAGCGTTAGGGGGGAACAGGGCAGGTTCGATGGCTACACCTTC
. | TRBJ2-6 | . | TRBV29-1 | CSVGPSGANVLTF | TGCAGCGTTGGCCCGTCTGGGGCCAACGTCCTGACTTTC
. | TRBJ2-7 | . | TRBV11-2 | CASSLKPPEQYF | TGTGCCAGCAGCTTAAAGCCCCCCGAGCAGTACTTC
. | TRBJ2-6 | . | TRBV14 | CASSLPVALDSGANVLTF | TGTGCCAGCAGCCTTCCAGTAGCCTTAGACTCTGGGGCCAACGTCCTGACTTTC
. | TRBJ2-1 | . | TRBV6-6 | CASSYTDEQFF | TGTGCCAGCAGTTACACGGATGAGCAGTTCTTC
. | TRBJ2-2 | . | TRBV7-9 | CAANGDTGELFF | TGTGCCGCCAATGGGGACACCGGGGAGCTGTTTTTT
TRBD1 | TRBJ1-6 | . | TRBV19 | CASSMKGQGYNSPLHF | TGTGCCAGTAGTATGAAAGGACAGGGCTATAATTCACCCCTCCACTTT
. | TRBJ2-2 | . | TRBV3-1/TRBV3-2 | CASSHPNLGFLAGELFF | TGTGCCAGCAGCCACCCGAACCTGGGGTTTTTGGCCGGGGAGCTGTTTTTT
. | TRBJ1-2 | . | TRBV4-3 | CASSQEGNTYGYTF | TGCGCCAGCAGCCAAGAAGGCAATACATATGGCTACACCTTC
. | TRBJ2-2 | . | TRBV5-1 | CASSFRDPVTGELFF | TGCGCCAGCAGCTTTCGGGATCCTGTCACCGGGGAGCTGTTTTTT
TRBD2 | TRBJ2-3 | . | TRBV6-2/TRBV6-3 | CASSYGLDSTDTQYF | TGTGCCAGCAGTTACGGACTAGATTCTACAGATACGCAGTATTTT
. | TRBJ2-3 | once | TRBV7-3 | CASSLFGSHTDTQYF | TGTGCCAGCAGCTTATTTGGGTCCCACACAGATACGCAGTATTTT
. | TRBJ1-1 | . | TRBV18 | CASSPVGRAEAFF | TGTGCCAGCTCACCAGTCGGGCGGGCTGAAGCTTTCTTT
TRBD1 | TRBJ2-7 | . | TRBV7-2 | CASRGQGIHEQYF | TGTGCCAGCAGGGGACAGGGAATCCACGAGCAGTACTTC
. | TRBJ1-1 | once | TRBV2 | CASTVANTEAFF | TGTGCCAGCACGGTAGCGAACACTGAAGCTTTCTTT
TRBD1 | TRBJ1-1 | . | TRBV2 | CASSPRDREAFF | TGTGCCAGCAGTCCCCGGGACAGGGAAGCTTTCTTT
TRBD1 | TRBJ1-2 | . | TRBV12-5 | CASGQTGGWIYGYTF | TGTGCTAGTGGCCAGACAGGGGGCTGGATCTATGGCTACACCTTC
. | TRBJ1-5 | . | TRBV6-5 | CASSDTGQRSQPQHF | TGTGCCAGCAGCGATACAGGGCAGAGGAGTCAGCCCCAGCATTTT
. | TRBJ1-4 | . | TRBV7-9 | CASSAYRQGGGKLFF | TGTGCCAGCAGCGCCTATCGGCAGGGTGGCGGAAAACTGTTTTTT
TRBD1 | TRBJ1-1 | once | TRBV6-2/TRBV6-3 | CASSSPGGTGLDTEAFF | TGTGCCAGCAGTTCCCCGGGTGGGACAGGGTTGGACACTGAAGCTTTCTTT
TRBD1 | TRBJ1-4 | . | TRBV3-1/TRBV3-2 | CASSQAHRGVNEKLFF | TGTGCCAGCAGCCAAGCGCACAGGGGAGTAAATGAAAAACTGTTTTTT
. | TRBJ1-1 | . | TRBV15 | CATSYGLLGREVF | TGTGCCACCAGCTATGGGTTGTTGGGACGGGAGGTCTTT
TRBD1 | TRBJ2-3 | . | TRBV5-5 | CASSYRGVADTQYF | TGTGCCAGCAGCTACAGGGGGGTGGCAGATACGCAGTATTTT
. | TRBJ1-5 | . | TRBV7-2 | CASSFGGNNQPQHF | TGTGCCAGCAGCTTTGGGGGAAACAATCAGCCCCAGCATTTT
TRBD2 | TRBJ2-3 | . | TRBV19 | CASSIIGSGVGTDTQYF | TGTGCCAGTAGTATAATAGGTAGCGGGGTGGGCACAGATACGCAGTATTTT
TRBD1 | TRBJ1-2 | . | TRBV9 | CASSARDSLYGYTF | TGTGCCAGCAGCGCCCGGGACAGCCTTTATGGCTACACCTTC
TRBD1 | TRBJ2-7 | . | TRBV9 | CASSPGTGVYEQYF | TGTGCCAGCAGCCCAGGAACAGGGGTCTACGAGCAGTACTTC
. | TRBJ2-7 | . | TRBV6-5 | CASRTRGQFYEQYF | TGTGCCAGCCGTACCCGGGGGCAGTTCTACGAGCAGTACTTC
. | TRBJ1-1 | . | TRBV12-3/TRBV12-4 | CASRYGDTEAFF | TGTGCCAGCAGATACGGGGACACTGAAGCTTTCTTT
. | TRBJ1-2 | . | TRBV19 | CASRDITNYGYTF | TGTGCCAGTAGGGACATTACTAACTATGGCTACACCTTC
TRBD2 | TRBJ2-1 | . | TRBV5-1 | CASSPKTSVNEQFF | TGCGCCAGCAGCCCCAAGACTAGCGTAAATGAGCAGTTCTTC
. | TRBJ2-4 | once | TRBV9 | CASSGSGTNIQYF | TGTGCCAGCAGCGGCTCAGGGACGAACATTCAGTACTTC
. | TRBJ2-5 | . | TRBV20-1 | CSARSEETQYF | TGCAGTGCTAGATCAGAAGAGACCCAGTACTTC